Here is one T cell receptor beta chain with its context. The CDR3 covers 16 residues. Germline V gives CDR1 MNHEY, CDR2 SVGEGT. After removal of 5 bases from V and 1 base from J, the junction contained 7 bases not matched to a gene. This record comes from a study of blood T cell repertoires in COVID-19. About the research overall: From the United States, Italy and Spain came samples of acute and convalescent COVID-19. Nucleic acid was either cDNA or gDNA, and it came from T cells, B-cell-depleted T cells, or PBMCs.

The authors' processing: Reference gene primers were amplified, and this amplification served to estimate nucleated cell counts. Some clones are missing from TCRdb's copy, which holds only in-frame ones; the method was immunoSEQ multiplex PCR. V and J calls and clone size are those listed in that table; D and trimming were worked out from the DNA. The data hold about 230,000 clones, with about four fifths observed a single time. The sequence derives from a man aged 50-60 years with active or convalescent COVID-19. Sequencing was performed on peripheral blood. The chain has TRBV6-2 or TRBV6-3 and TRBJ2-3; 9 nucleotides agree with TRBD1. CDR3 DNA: TGTGCCAGCAGTCCCCAACAGGGGGCGCGCACAGATACGCAGTATTTT. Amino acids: CASSPQQGARTDTQYF.